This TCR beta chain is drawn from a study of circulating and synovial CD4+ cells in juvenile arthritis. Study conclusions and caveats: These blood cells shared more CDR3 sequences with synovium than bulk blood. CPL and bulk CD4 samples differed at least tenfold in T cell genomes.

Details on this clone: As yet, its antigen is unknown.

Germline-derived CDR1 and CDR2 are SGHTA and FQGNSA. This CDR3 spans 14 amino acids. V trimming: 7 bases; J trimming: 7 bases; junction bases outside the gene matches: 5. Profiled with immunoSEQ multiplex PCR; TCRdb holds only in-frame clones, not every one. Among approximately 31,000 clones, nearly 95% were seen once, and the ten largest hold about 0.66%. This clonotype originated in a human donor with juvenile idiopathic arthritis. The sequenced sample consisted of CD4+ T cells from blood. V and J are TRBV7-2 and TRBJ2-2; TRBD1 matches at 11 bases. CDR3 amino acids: CASTWTGGDGELFF. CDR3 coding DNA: TGTGCCAGCACCTGGACAGGGGGCGACGGGGAGCTGTTTTTT.